The clone carrying this T cell receptor beta chain was recorded a few times. This specimen comes from a study of patients and donors after allogeneic stem cell transplantation. The CDR3 sequence is 12 residues long. V dropped 7 bases and J dropped 6 bases, with 10 bases sitting between them. Germline loops: CDR1 SGHRS, CDR2 YFSETQ. TCRdb processed the RT-PCR reads anew with MiXCR; each CDR3 protein has one entry. Seen here are some 960,000 distinct CDR3 sequences, about a sixth observed once, and the top ten hold 5% to 6.5%. The V gene is TRBV5-1, the J gene TRBJ2-2, with D possibly being TRBD2 (5 bases). The origin of this receptor is a human donor who was either an allogeneic HSCT recipient or a stem cell or donor lymphocyte infusion donor (not recorded which). It is not recorded whose cells these are; they may come from a transplant donor. Material: blood, either unsorted or a sorted T cell fraction (not recorded which). CDR3: CASHQRPGELFF. The CDR3 DNA reads TGCGCCAGCCATCAGCGGCCCGGGGAGCTGTTTTTT.